A single sample gave rise to the 15 T cell receptor beta chains below, sequenced in a study of blood T cell repertoires in COVID-19. Generated by immunoSEQ multiplex PCR, the TCRdb table keeps only in-frame clones and is missing some. The sample contains hundreds of thousands of clones, around 87% of which appear only once. Material: PBMCs or T cells enriched from blood (not recorded which). The receptors come from a young woman with acute COVID-19.

This chain joins TRBV4-3 and TRBJ1-4; D is perhaps TRBD1 (5 bases). The CDR3 is 17 residues long. Deletions cut 0 bases from V and 0 bases from J, with 11 bases between. From germline, CDR1 is LGHNA and CDR2 YSLEER. For the CDR3, the DNA is TGCGCCAGCAGCCAAGATTATGGGGCAGCAACTAATGAAAAACTGTTTTTT. It yields the protein CASSQDYGAATNEKLFF.

The genes are TRBV7-9 and TRBJ2-2, with TRBD1 matching over 9 bases. The germline CDR1 and CDR2 sequences are SEHNR and FQNEAQ (reference sequence). The CDR3 is 15 amino acids. With V trimmed by 5 bases and J by 1 base, 2 bases remained unmatched. The CDR3 DNA reads as TGTGCCAGCAGCCAGGACAGGGGGAACACCGGGGAGCTGTTTTTT. Amino acids: CASSQDRGNTGELFF.

The rearrangement uses TRBV9 and TRBJ2-1; the match to TRBD1 covers 9 bases. Germline CDR1 reads SGDLS; CDR2 reads YYNGEE. The CDR3 is made up of 15 amino acids. V trimming: 2 bases; J trimming: 9 bases; junction bases outside the gene matches: 9. As DNA, the CDR3 is TGTGCCAGCAGCGTGGAGGGACAGGGTACAGGTGAGCAGTTCTTC. Its protein is CASSVEGQGTGEQFF.

The V and J genes are TRBV5-1 and TRBJ2-7; 7 bases agree with TRBD2. The CDR3 extends over 13 amino acids. Germline values: CDR1 SGHRS, CDR2 YFSETQ. With 4 bases clipped from V and 4 bases from J, the junction kept 5 bases outside the gene matches. CDR3 amino acids: CASSPTSAYEQYF. The DNA for the CDR3 is TGCGCCAGCAGCCCCACTAGCGCGTACGAGCAGTACTTC.

The rearrangement links TRBV2 to TRBJ1-2; D not certain. V dropped 6 bases and J dropped 4 bases, with 15 bases sitting between them. Germline V gene lookup returns CDR1 SNHLY and CDR2 FYNNEI. The CDR3 is made up of 14 amino acids. The CDR3 sequence is CASSPLPSAYGYTF. Here the CDR3 DNA reads TGTGCCAGCAGCCCCCTGCCCAGCGCCTATGGCTACACCTTC. The full variable domain, rest sourced from reference TRBV2 and TRBJ1-2, is EPEVTQTPSHQVTQMGQEVILRCVPISNHLYFYWYRQILGQKVEFLVSFYNNEISEKSEIFDDQFSVERPDGSNFTLKIRSTKLEDSAMYFCASSPLPSAYGYTFGSGTRLTVV.

This chain uses TRBV7-9 with TRBJ2-3; 8 bases are shared with TRBD1. V dropped 1 base and J dropped 4; count of bases not matched to a gene: 4. Germline V lookup: CDR1 SEHNR, CDR2 FQNEAQ (reference sequence). The CDR3 runs to 15 residues. This CDR3 reads CASSLGQGMADTQYF. CDR3 nucleotides: TGTGCCAGCAGCTTAGGACAGGGGATGGCAGATACGCAGTATTTT.

The CDR3 spells CASSPDRETDTQYF. CDR3 DNA sequence: TGCGCCAGCAGCCCGGACAGGGAGACAGATACGCAGTATTTT. The chain is built from TRBV5-1 and TRBJ2-3, with 8 bases matching TRBD1. Germline V gene lookup returns CDR1 SGHRS and CDR2 YFSETQ. V trimming: 4 bases; J trimming: 3 bases; junction bases outside the gene matches: 4. The CDR3 length is 14 residues.

The chain links TRBV9 to TRBJ1-5; a weak D match, TRBD1 (5 bases). This CDR3 comprises 15 residues. Between the trimmed V and J ends, which lost 3 bases and 4 bases, there was a span of 14 bases. Germline-derived CDR1 and CDR2 are SGDLS and YYNGEE. The CDR3 sequence is CASSGPGGSNQPQHF. The CDR3, as DNA: TGTGCCAGCAGCGGTCCCGGGGGAAGTAATCAGCCCCAGCATTTT.

The chain carries TRBV27 and TRBJ2-7; 11 bases are a match to TRBD1. The CDR3 has 17 amino acids. Germline trimming cut 6 bases from V and 5 bases from J; bases unmatched to any gene: 15. Germline CDR1 is MNHEY and CDR2 is SMNVEV (reference sequence). In DNA form, the CDR3 reads TGTGCCAGCAGCAAAAGCACCCTCGGGACAGGGGGGAACGAGCAGTACTTC. Translated: CASSKSTLGTGGNEQYF.

The CDR3 loop reads CASSEAGQNQPQHF. In nucleotides, the CDR3 is TGTGCCAGCAGTGAAGCGGGACAGAATCAGCCCCAGCATTTT. The V and J genes are TRBV2 and TRBJ1-5, with 7 bases fitting TRBD1. Germline V CDR1 and CDR2: SNHLY, FYNNEI. This CDR3 spans 14 amino acids. V shed 0 bases, J shed 4 bases, and the junction held 0 bases outside the gene matches.

V gene TRBV7-2 combines with J gene TRBJ2-7; 8 nucleotides align to TRBD1. This CDR3 comprises 15 residues. V was pared by 1 base and J by 6 bases, with 8 bases of the junction left unmatched. The germline CDR1 and CDR2 sequences are SGHTA and FQGNSA. CDR3 protein: CASSLDVRGRSEQYF. As DNA, the CDR3 is TGTGCCAGCAGCTTAGACGTCAGGGGGCGAAGCGAGCAGTACTTC.

Notes on this clone: In the same sample, other DNA sequences code for this CDR3. For the CDR3, the DNA is TGTGCCAGCAGTCCGGGGGGTTCTAATGAAAAACTGTTTTTT. Protein sequence: CASSPGGSNEKLFF. The J gene is TRBJ1-4, the V gene TRBV6-5; D is perhaps TRBD1 (5 bases). This CDR3 has 14 residues. Germline CDR1 is MNHEY and CDR2 is SVGAGI. V was pared by 5 bases and J by 3 bases, with 10 bases between.

This chain uses TRBV15 with TRBJ2-2, with a possible D match to TRBD1 (6 bases). The CDR3 has 21 residues. V was clipped by 2 bases and J by 0 bases, with 25 bases between them. CDR1 is LNHNV, CDR2 YYDKDF, per germline (reference sequence). In nucleotides, the CDR3 is TGTGCCACCAGCAGACCGAACGAGAACCCGGGACACTTAGCGAACACCGGGGAGCTGTTTTTT. Its translation is CATSRPNENPGHLANTGELFF.

The CDR3 DNA reads as TGTGCCAGTAGTCCCCGGACTAGCGGGAACAACGAGCAGTACTTC. Protein sequence: CASSPRTSGNNEQYF. This chain uses TRBV19 with TRBJ2-7; the match to TRBD2 covers 12 bases. Trimming took 5 bases from V and 5 from J; bases not matched to a gene: 7. CDR3 length: 15 amino acids. Germline CDR1 LNHDA, CDR2 SQIVND (reference sequence).

The chain is built from TRBV9 and TRBJ2-1, with 11 positions matching TRBD2. Losses at the gene ends were 0 bases for V and 0 bases for J; bases not matched to a gene: 5. The germline gives CDR1 SGDLS, CDR2 YYNGEE. There are 18 residues in the CDR3. DNA of the CDR3: TGTGCCAGCAGCGTAGCCGGGCTAGCGGGAGGCTCCTACAATGAGCAGTTCTTC. It codes for CASSVAGLAGGSYNEQFF.